A single sample is the source of the 8 T cell receptor beta chains below, sequenced in a study of T-cell reconstitution after alpha-beta-depleted transplantation in children (TCRdb year 2016). Library method: PCR. The sequencer was an Illumina HiSeq 2500. TCR library preparation used molecular barcoding, with unique molecular identifiers applied to normalize quantification of the TCRbeta repertoire. TCRdb cleaned the public reads at Q25 with fastp, built clones with MiXCR and kept in-frame beta chains. Here each entry gathers all rows of one CDR3 protein and keeps the most common genes and DNA. In this sample the table shows a few hundred thousand distinct CDR3 sequences, under 13% of which occur a single time. Together, the top ten hold 5% to 6.5% of the sample. Sequences were derived from PBMCs from the stem cell graft donor, sampled from the stem cell graft. The receptors were gathered from a human donor who donated a stem cell graft to a child with acute myeloid leukemia.

Many counts were recorded for this clonotype. The genes are TRBV5-1 and TRBJ1-5, with 11 positions matching TRBD1. CDR3 length equals 15 residues. Germline V gene data show CDR1 as SGHRS and CDR2 as YFSETQ. V trimming: 4 bases; J trimming: 6 bases; junction bases outside the gene matches: 6. In DNA form, the CDR3 reads TGCGCCAGCAGCCCCGGACAGGGGGCTTTTCAGCCCCAGCATTTT. This encodes CASSPGQGAFQPQHF.

The J gene is TRBJ2-1, the V gene TRBV5-1; TRBD1 might be the D (6 bases). The CDR3 sequence is 16 residues long. Germline V gene data show CDR1 as SGHRS and CDR2 as YFSETQ. The germline V and J ends were trimmed by 1 base and 7 bases, with 18 bases remaining between them. The CDR3 loop is CASSLYIHREGNEQFF. The DNA for the CDR3 is TGCGCCAGCAGCTTGTATATTCACAGGGAAGGGAATGAGCAGTTCTTC.

The J gene is TRBJ2-5, the V gene TRBV12-5; TRBD2 matches at 7 bases. Germline CDR1 is LGHNT and CDR2 is FRNRAP. V was clipped by 6 bases and J by 1 base; unmatched bases: 2. CDR3 length: 13 amino acids. In nucleotides, the CDR3 is TGTGCTAGTGGCTCTAGCGGCCAAGAGACCCAGTACTTC. Its translation: CASGSSGQETQYF.

This clonotype was found a few times. The V call is TRBV6-5, the J call TRBJ1-2; 8 bases align to TRBD1. Trimming took 4 bases from V and 3 from J; bases not matched to a gene: 13. The CDR3 spans 17 residues. Germline lookup yields CDR1 MNHEY and CDR2 SVGAGI. The CDR3 sequence: CASSWTRGQASDYGYTF. The CDR3 DNA reads TGTGCCAGCAGTTGGACGAGGGGACAGGCATCGGACTATGGCTACACCTTC.

The sample holds a few counts of this clonotype. In DNA, the CDR3 is TGCAGCGCCTCCCTCGGGCGGACTCGCAATGAGCAGTTCTTC. Its translation: CSASLGRTRNEQFF. This chain links TRBV29-1 with TRBJ2-1, with D possibly being TRBD2 (5 bases). Trimming left V 7 bases short and J 6 bases short, with 19 bases between. The CDR3 length is 14 residues. The germline CDR1 and CDR2 sequences are SQVTM and ANQGSEA.

The chain couples TRBV2 to TRBJ1-6; possible D gene TRBD1, 6 bases. The CDR3 consists of 16 residues. Between the trimmed V and J ends, which lost 6 bases and 0 bases, there was a span of 12 bases. CDR1 is SNHLY, CDR2 FYNNEI, per germline. The CDR3 DNA is TGTGCCAGCAGCCAGGGGCAGAGCTCCTATAATTCACCCCTCCACTTT. Protein: CASSQGQSSYNSPLHF.

This clonotype was found a few times. The rearrangement uses TRBV29-1 and TRBJ1-1; 7 nucleotides agree with TRBD1. The CDR3 covers 13 residues. The V segment lost 2 bases and the J segment 7 bases; nucleotides outside the gene matches: 7. Germline lookup yields CDR1 SQVTM and CDR2 ANQGSEA. The CDR3 sequence: CSVEQGDVGEAFF. In nucleotides, the CDR3 is TGCAGCGTTGAACAGGGGGATGTCGGTGAAGCTTTCTTT.

This clonotype showed up just a few times. The chain carries TRBV5-1 and TRBJ2-3; D gene ambiguous. The CDR3 is 14 residues long. The germline V and J ends were trimmed by 0 bases and 3 bases, with 8 bases remaining between them. Germline V CDR1 and CDR2: SGHRS, YFSETQ. The CDR3 is CASSLAVATDTQYF. For the CDR3, the DNA is TGCGCCAGCAGCTTGGCCGTGGCAACAGATACGCAGTATTTT.